Shown below are 4 T cell receptor beta chains from a single sample sequenced in a study of T cells in Graves' hyperthyroidism and ophthalmopathy. Authors of the study amplified TCR beta CDR3 regions from RNA transcripts. First-round RT-PCR targeting the TCR CDR3 was performed with the HTBI primer set. One entry per CDR3 protein, called by TCRdb with MiXCR from the multiplex PCR reads. The table lists approximately 700,000 distinct CDR3 sequences, nearly 45% of them singletons. Sequences were obtained from peripheral blood or thyroid tissue (not recorded which). Every receptor here comes from an adult man with Graves' disease, either hyperthyroidism or ophthalmopathy (not recorded which).

This clonotype was seen only once. This chain links TRBV5-1 with TRBJ1-4; D remains ambiguous. CDR1 SGHRS and CDR2 YFSETQ come from the germline V gene. Trimming shortened V by 0 bases and J by 3 bases, and 12 bases separated the two germline ends. The CDR3 is made up of 16 amino acids. CDR3 nucleotide sequence: TGCGCCAGCAGCTTGGTCTCGGGGATCTCTAATGAAAAACTGTTTTTT. Amino acids: CASSLVSGISNEKLFF. The variable domain in full, with the rest retrieved from reference TRBV5-1 and TRBJ1-4, is KAGVTQTPRYLIKTRGQQVTLSCSPISGHRSVSWYQQTPGQGLQFLFEYFSETQRNKGNFPGRFSGRQFSNSRSEMNVSTLELGDSALYLCASSLVSGISNEKLFFGSGTQLSVL.

This clonotype was counted only a few times. The V call is TRBV10-2, the J call TRBJ1-4; no definite D call. The CDR3 extends over 15 amino acids. V shed 2 bases and J shed 5 bases, with 12 bases lying between them. Germline V lookup: CDR1 WSHSY, CDR2 SAAADI. The CDR3 region is CASSEPLAGNEKLFF. The CDR3 region has the DNA TGCGCCAGCAGTGAGCCCCTAGCGGGGAATGAAAAACTGTTTTTT.

The chain combines TRBV2 with TRBJ1-6; D might be TRBD1 (5 bases). From germline, CDR1 is SNHLY and CDR2 FYNNEI. Trimming left V 4 bases short and J 14 bases short, with 15 bases between. CDR3 length equals 13 residues. The CDR3 DNA sequence: TGTGCCAGCAGTGTAGCCCACGGGGACTCCCTCCACTTT. It encodes CASSVAHGDSLHF.

This rearrangement joins TRBV24-1 to TRBJ1-4, with D perhaps matching TRBD1 (5 bases). V lost 5 bases, J lost 6 bases, and 9 bases lay in between. The CDR3 totals 13 residues. Germline V gene data show CDR1 as KGHDR and CDR2 as SFDVKD. The CDR3 sequence is CATSGDRDEKLFF. The DNA of the CDR3 is TGTGCCACCAGTGGGGACCGAGATGAAAAACTGTTTTTT.